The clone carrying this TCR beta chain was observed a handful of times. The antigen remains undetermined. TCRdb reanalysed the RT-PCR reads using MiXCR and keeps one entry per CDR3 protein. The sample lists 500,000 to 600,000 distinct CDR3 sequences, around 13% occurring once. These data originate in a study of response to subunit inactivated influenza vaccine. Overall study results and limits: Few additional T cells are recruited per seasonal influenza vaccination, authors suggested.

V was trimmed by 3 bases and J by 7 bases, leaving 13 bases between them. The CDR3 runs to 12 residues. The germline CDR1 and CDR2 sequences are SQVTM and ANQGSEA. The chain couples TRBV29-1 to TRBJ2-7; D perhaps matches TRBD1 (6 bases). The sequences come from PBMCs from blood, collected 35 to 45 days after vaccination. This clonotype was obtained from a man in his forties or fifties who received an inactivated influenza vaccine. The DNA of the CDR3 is TGCAGCGTTGAGACAGGCACGAGGGAGCAGTACTTC. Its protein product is CSVETGTREQYF.